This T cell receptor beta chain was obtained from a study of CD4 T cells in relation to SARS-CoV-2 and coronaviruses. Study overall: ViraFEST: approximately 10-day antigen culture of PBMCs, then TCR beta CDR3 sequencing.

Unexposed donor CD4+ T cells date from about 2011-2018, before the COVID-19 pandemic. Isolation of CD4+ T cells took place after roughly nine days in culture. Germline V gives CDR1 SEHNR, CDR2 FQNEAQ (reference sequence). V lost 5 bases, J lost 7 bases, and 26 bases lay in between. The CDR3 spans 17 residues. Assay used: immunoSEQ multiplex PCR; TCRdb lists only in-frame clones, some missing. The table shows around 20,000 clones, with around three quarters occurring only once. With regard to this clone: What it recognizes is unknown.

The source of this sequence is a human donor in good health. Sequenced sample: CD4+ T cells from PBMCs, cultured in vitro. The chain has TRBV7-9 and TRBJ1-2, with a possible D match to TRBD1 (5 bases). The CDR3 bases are TGTGCCAGCAGCCCCGCCATTCCGGGACGGGGGAAGGTTGGCTACACCTTC. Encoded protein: CASSPAIPGRGKVGYTF.